In its sample, the clone carrying this T cell receptor beta chain was seen a few times. Antigen unknown. CDR1 is SGHTA, CDR2 FQGNSA, per germline. The CDR3 has 13 amino acids. Deletions cut 8 bases from V and 2 bases from J, with 13 bases between. Broader study findings: Tumor-infiltrating Treg TCR alpha and beta sequences overlapped most with tumor naive CD4+ T cells, then blood naive. The TCR gene usage of tumor memory CD4+ T cells clustered together with blood and lymph node memory CD4+ cells and with lymph node naive CD4+ cells.

Each CDR3 protein gets one entry after TCRdb re-called the 5' RACE reads with MiXCR. The sample lists about 47,000 distinct CDR3 sequences; about 28% were seen once. What was sequenced was naive CD4+ T cells sorted from blood. Regarding subset: naive CD4+ T cells, CD4+CD45RA+CD25-. The TCR was taken from a female donor with breast cancer. The chain combines TRBV7-2 with TRBJ2-7, with D possibly matching TRBD1 (5 bases). CDR3 nucleotide sequence: TGTGCCAGCCAAGGGGTAGGGACCTACGAGCAGTACTTC. Its protein product is CASQGVGTYEQYF.